The rows below give T cell receptor beta chains drawn from one sample of a study of T-cell reconstitution after alpha-beta-depleted transplantation in children. In TCRdb, the PCR reads were re-called with MiXCR into one record per CDR3 protein. The data contain about 610,000 distinct CDR3 sequences, more than 9% of them singletons. The input for sequencing was PBMCs from the stem cell graft donor, taken from the stem cell graft. The source of these receptors is a human donor who donated a stem cell graft to a child with acute myeloid leukemia. Both conserved end residues are part of each CDR3. Each record gives: J gene, V gene, clone size, CDR3 protein. The size field is filled for only some rows; it gives once, few, many or a size class.

J gene: TRBJ2-1
V gene: TRBV20-1
clone size: .
CDR3 protein: CSARDGDRGAYNEQFF

J gene: TRBJ2-1
V gene: TRBV20-1
clone size: many
CDR3 protein: CSAIEGSYNEQFF

J gene: TRBJ2-7
V gene: TRBV20-1
clone size: .
CDR3 protein: CSARDHQNTYEQYF

J gene: TRBJ2-5
V gene: TRBV24-1
clone size: few
CDR3 protein: CATSPPGGGEETQYF

J gene: TRBJ2-1
V gene: TRBV7-9
clone size: .
CDR3 protein: CASTPKVRLAVYNEQFF

J gene: TRBJ2-7
V gene: TRBV5-1
clone size: many
CDR3 protein: CASSGGLAGAPEQYF

J gene: TRBJ1-1
V gene: TRBV20-1
clone size: .
CDR3 protein: CSAPIRASEAFF

J gene: TRBJ2-7
V gene: TRBV6-2/TRBV6-3
clone size: few
CDR3 protein: CASSGGDFYSYEQYF

J gene: TRBJ1-1
V gene: TRBV7-2
clone size: .
CDR3 protein: CASSINRVSEAFF

J gene: TRBJ2-1
V gene: TRBV27
clone size: few
CDR3 protein: CASSPLWGRAGNEQFF

J gene: TRBJ2-1
V gene: TRBV15
clone size: many
CDR3 protein: CATNLAGGPRYNEQFF

J gene: TRBJ2-1
V gene: TRBV18
clone size: few
CDR3 protein: CASSPYDGGTNEQFF

J gene: TRBJ2-7
V gene: TRBV15
clone size: few
CDR3 protein: CATSRLAGSGEQYF

J gene: TRBJ2-7
V gene: TRBV6-2/TRBV6-3
clone size: .
CDR3 protein: CASSYRAGGLYEQYF

J gene: TRBJ2-7
V gene: TRBV5-1
clone size: few
CDR3 protein: CASSLEYGGRAGDEQYF

J gene: TRBJ2-7
V gene: TRBV5-1
clone size: few
CDR3 protein: CASSYGNLLAGVRNEQYF

J gene: TRBJ2-5
V gene: TRBV11-2
clone size: few
CDR3 protein: CASSLIRGREETQYF

J gene: TRBJ2-1
V gene: TRBV20-1
clone size: .
CDR3 protein: CSASHHPGVDYNEQFF

J gene: TRBJ2-7
V gene: TRBV27
clone size: few
CDR3 protein: CASMTLAGGDYEQYF

J gene: TRBJ1-5
V gene: TRBV29-1
clone size: many
CDR3 protein: CSAGTGGSNQPQHF

J gene: TRBJ1-4
V gene: TRBV28
clone size: .
CDR3 protein: CASGVQYSNEKLFF

J gene: TRBJ1-5
V gene: TRBV3-1
clone size: .
CDR3 protein: CASSHGVRNGINQPQHF

J gene: TRBJ1-2
V gene: TRBV27
clone size: many
CDR3 protein: CASSLFAGGYGYTF

J gene: TRBJ2-5
V gene: TRBV5-1
clone size: many
CDR3 protein: CASSLGLETQYF

J gene: TRBJ2-3
V gene: TRBV9
clone size: many
CDR3 protein: CASSQTGRTASTDTQYF

J gene: TRBJ1-6
V gene: TRBV20-1
clone size: few
CDR3 protein: CSARDRDRGDSPLHF